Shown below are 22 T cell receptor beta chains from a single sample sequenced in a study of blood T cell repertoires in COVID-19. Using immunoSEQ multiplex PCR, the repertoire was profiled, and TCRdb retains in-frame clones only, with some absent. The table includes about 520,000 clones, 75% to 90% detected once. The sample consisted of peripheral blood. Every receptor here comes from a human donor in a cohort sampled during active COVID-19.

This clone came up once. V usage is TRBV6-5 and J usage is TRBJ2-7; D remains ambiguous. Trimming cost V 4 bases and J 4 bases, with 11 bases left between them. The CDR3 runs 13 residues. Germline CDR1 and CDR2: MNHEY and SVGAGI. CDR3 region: CASSSPGLYEQYF. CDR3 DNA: TGTGCCAGCAGTTCTCCGGGTTTATACGAGCAGTACTTC.

The CDR3 DNA reads as TGTGCCAGCCCAACGGGGGGCGGGGGAGGCCATTACAATGAGCAGTTCTTC. Translated: CASPTGGGGGHYNEQFF. This rearrangement joins TRBV28 to TRBJ2-1; possible D gene TRBD2, 7 bases. CDR1 is MDHEN and CDR2 is SYDVKM in the germline V gene. This CDR3 has 17 residues. Deletions cut 8 bases from V and 4 bases from J, with 24 bases between.

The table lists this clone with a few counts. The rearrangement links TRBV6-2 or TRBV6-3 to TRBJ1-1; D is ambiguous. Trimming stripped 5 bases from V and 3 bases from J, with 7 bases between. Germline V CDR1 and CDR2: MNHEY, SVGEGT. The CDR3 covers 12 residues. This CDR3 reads CASSPGYTEAFF. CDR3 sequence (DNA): TGTGCCAGCAGTCCGGGTTACACTGAAGCTTTCTTT.

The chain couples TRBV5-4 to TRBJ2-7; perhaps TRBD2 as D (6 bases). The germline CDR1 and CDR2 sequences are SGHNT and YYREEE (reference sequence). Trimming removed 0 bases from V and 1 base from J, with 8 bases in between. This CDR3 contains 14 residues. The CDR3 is CASSLAGLSYEQYF. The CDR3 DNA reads TGTGCCAGCAGCTTGGCGGGACTTTCCTACGAGCAGTACTTC.

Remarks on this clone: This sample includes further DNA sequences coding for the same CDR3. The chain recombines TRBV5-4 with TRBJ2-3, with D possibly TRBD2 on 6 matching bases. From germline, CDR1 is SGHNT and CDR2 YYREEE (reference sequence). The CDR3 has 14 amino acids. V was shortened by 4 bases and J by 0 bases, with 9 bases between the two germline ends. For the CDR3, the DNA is TGTGCCAGCAGCCTCGGGGGAAGCACAGATACGCAGTATTTT. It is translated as CASSLGGSTDTQYF.

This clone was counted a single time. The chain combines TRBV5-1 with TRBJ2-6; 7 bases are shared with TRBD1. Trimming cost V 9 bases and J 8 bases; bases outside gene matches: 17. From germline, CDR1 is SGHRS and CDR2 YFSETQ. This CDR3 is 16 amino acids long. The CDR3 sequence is CATSQGTSFTSNVLTF. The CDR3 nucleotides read TGCGCCACCTCACAGGGGACCTCTTTCACGTCCAACGTCCTGACTTTC.

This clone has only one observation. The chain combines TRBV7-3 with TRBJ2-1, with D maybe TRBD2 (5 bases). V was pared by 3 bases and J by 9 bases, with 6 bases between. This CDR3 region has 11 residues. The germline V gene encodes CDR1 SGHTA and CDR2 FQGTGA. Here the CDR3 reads CASSFGGEQFF. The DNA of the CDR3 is TGTGCCAGCAGCTTTGGAGGTGAGCAGTTCTTC.

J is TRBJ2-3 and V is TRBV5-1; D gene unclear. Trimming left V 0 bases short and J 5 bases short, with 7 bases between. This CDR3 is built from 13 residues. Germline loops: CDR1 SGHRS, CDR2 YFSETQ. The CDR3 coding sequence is TGCGCCAGCAGCTTGGAGCCGGTAGATACGCAGTATTTT. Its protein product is CASSLEPVDTQYF.

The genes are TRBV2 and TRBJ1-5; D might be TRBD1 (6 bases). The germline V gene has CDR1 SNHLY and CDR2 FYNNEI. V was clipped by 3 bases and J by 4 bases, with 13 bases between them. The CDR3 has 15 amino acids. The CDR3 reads CASSEGTGWNQPQHF. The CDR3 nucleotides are TGTGCCAGCAGTGAGGGAACAGGGTGGAATCAGCCCCAGCATTTT.

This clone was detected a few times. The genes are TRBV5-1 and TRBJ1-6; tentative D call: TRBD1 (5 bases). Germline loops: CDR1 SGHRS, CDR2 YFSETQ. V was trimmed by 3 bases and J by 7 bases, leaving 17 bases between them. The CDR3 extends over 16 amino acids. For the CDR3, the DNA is TGCGCCAGCAGCTCTTCATGGGGCAACGGCAATTCACCCCTCCACTTT. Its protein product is CASSSSWGNGNSPLHF.

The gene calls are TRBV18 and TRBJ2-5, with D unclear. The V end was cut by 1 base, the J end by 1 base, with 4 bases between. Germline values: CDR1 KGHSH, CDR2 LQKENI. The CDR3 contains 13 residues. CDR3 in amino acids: CASSPLLQETQYF. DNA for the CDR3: TGTGCCAGCTCACCACTACTCCAAGAGACCCAGTACTTC.

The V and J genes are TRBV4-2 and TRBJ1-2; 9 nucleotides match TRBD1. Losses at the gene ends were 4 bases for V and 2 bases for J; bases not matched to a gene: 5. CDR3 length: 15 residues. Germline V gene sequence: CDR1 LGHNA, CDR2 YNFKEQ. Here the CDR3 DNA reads TGTGCCAGCAGCCCTGGACAGGGGTCCAACTATGGCTACACCTTC. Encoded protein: CASSPGQGSNYGYTF.

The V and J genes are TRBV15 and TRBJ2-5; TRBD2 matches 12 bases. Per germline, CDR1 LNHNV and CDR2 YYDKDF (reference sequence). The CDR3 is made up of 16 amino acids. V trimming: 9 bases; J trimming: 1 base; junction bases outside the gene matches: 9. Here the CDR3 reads CATRLRLAGVQETQYF. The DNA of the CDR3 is TGTGCCACGAGACTTAGACTAGCGGGAGTCCAAGAGACCCAGTACTTC.

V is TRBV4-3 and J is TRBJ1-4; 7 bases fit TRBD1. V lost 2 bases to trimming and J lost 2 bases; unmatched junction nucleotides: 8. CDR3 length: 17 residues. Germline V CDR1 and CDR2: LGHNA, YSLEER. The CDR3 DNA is TGCGCCAGCAGCCAACACCCAGGGGGATCGACTAATGAAAAACTGTTTTTT. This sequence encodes CASSQHPGGSTNEKLFF.

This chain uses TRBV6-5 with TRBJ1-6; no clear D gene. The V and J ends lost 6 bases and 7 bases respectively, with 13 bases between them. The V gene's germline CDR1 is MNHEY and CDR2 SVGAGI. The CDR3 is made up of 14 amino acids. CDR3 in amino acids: CASRDDQRNSPLHF. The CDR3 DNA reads TGTGCCAGCAGAGATGATCAGCGGAATTCACCCCTCCACTTT.

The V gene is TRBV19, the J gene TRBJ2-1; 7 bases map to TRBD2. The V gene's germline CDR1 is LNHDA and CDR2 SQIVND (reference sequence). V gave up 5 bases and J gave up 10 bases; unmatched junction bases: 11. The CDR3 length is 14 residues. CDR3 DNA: TGTGCCAGTAGTCTTAGGGCTAGCGGTCAGGAGCAGTTCTTC. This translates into CASSLRASGQEQFF. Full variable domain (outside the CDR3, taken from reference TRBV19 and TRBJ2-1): DGGITQSPKYLFRKEGQNVTLSCEQNLNHDAMYWYRQDPGQGLRLIYYSQIVNDFQKGDIAEGYSVSREKKESFPLTVTSAQKNPTAFYLCASSLRASGQEQFFGPGTRLTVL.

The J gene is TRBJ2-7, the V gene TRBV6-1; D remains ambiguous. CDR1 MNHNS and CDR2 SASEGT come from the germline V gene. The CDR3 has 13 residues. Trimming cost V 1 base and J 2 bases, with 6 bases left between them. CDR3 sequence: CASSEGQPYEQYF. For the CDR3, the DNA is TGTGCCAGCAGTGAAGGACAACCCTACGAGCAGTACTTC.

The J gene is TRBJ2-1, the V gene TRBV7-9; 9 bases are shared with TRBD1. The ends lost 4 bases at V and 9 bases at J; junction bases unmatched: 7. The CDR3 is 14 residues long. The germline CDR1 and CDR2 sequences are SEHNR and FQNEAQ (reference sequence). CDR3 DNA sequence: TGTGCCAGCAGCTCATCGGACAGGGGCAGTGAGCAGTTCTTC. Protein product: CASSSSDRGSEQFF.

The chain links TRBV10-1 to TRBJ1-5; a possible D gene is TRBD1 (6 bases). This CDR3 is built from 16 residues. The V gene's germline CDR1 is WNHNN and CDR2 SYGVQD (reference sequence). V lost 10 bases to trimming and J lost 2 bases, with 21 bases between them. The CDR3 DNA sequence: TGCGCCACCCTACACACTCCGGGACACCGCAATCAGCCCCAGCATTTT. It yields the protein CATLHTPGHRNQPQHF.

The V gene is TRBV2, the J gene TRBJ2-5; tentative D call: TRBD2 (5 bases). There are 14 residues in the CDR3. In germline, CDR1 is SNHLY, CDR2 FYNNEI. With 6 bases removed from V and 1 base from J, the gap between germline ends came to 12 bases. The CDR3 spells CASRYTGVQETQYF. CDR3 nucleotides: TGTGCCAGCAGGTACACCGGGGTCCAAGAGACCCAGTACTTC. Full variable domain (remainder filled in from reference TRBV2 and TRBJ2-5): EPEVTQTPSHQVTQMGQEVILRCVPISNHLYFYWYRQILGQKVEFLVSFYNNEISEKSEIFDDQFSVERPDGSNFTLKIRSTKLEDSAMYFCASRYTGVQETQYFGPGTRLLVL.

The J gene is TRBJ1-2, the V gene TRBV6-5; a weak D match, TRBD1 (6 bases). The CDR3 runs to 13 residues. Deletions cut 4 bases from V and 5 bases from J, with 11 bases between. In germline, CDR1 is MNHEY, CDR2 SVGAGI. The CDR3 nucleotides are TGTGCCAGCAGTTTAACAGGGTTTTATGGCTACACCTTC. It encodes CASSLTGFYGYTF.

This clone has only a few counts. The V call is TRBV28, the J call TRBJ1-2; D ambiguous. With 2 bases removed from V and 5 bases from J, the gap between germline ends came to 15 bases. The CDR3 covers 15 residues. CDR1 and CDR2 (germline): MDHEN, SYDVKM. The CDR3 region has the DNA TGTGCCAGCAGTTTAGGACTGGGAACGGCTTATGGCTACACCTTC. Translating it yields CASSLGLGTAYGYTF.